This T cell receptor beta chain appears in the sequencing data of a study of blood T cell repertoires in COVID-19. Study-wide background: Samples representing acute and convalescent COVID-19 were sourced from the United States, Italy and Spain. T cells, B-cell-depleted T cells, or PBMCs provided the cDNA or gDNA that served as material.

Trimming took 0 bases from V and 3 from J; bases not matched to a gene: 7. The germline V gene encodes CDR1 LGHNA and CDR2 YNFKEQ. The CDR3 runs to 16 residues. How the authors handled the data: Amplification of reference gene primers was used by the study to estimate nucleated cell counts. TCRdb's table, derived via immunoSEQ multiplex PCR, lists solely in-frame clones and lacks some. V, J and clone size reflect that table, while D and trimming were determined from the DNA. The sample lists 210,000 or so clones, around 80% seen once, with about 3% in the top ten. Sequenced material: peripheral blood. The V and J genes are TRBV4-2 and TRBJ2-7; TRBD2 matches at 8 bases. The receptor was derived from a woman over 75 with active or convalescent COVID-19. This CDR3 is CASSQDVTSGYYEQYF. The CDR3 nucleotides read TGTGCCAGCAGCCAAGATGTAACTAGCGGATACTACGAGCAGTACTTC.